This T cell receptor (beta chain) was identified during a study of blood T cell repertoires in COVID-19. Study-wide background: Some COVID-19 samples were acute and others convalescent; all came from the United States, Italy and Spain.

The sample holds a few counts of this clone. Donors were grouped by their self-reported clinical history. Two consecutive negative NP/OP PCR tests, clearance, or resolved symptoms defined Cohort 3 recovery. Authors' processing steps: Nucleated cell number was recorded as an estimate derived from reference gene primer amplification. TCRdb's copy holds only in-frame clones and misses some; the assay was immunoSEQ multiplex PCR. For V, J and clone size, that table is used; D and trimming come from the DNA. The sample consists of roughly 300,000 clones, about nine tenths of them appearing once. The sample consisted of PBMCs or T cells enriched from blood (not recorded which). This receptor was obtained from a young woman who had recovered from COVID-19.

The CDR3 DNA reads TGTGCCAGCACCCCCATGGGACAGGGGTCACCCCTCCACTTT. It codes for CASTPMGQGSPLHF. V is TRBV3-1 (or the pseudogene TRBV3-2) and J is TRBJ1-6; 10 nucleotides agree with TRBD1. Germline-derived CDR1 and CDR2 are LGHDT and YNNKEL (reference sequence). The CDR3 consists of 14 residues. V trimming: 7 bases; J trimming: 10 bases; junction bases outside the gene matches: 7.